The 11 T cell receptor beta chains presented below share a single source sample, sequenced in a study of immune evolution from preneoplasia to lung adenocarcinoma. The protocol was immunoSEQ multiplex PCR, while the TCRdb copy is restricted to in-frame clones and leaves out a portion. The repertoire holds more than 4,000 clones, over 75% seen once, with more than 12% in the top ten. The specimen sequenced was FFPE normal lung tissue adjacent to the tumor. These receptors were obtained from a person between 45 and 75 years old with lung adenocarcinoma.

This clone came up once. The chain carries TRBV6-4 and TRBJ2-2; TRBD2 is a possible D gene (6 bases). The CDR3 extends over 15 amino acids. Trimming removed 0 bases at V and 7 bases at J, with 12 bases between. Looked up from germline, CDR1 is MRHNA and CDR2 is SNTAGT. The CDR3 bases are TGTGCCAGCAGTGACTCTCCGGGGGTAGGCGGGGAGCTGTTTTTT. Protein sequence: CASSDSPGVGGELFF.

The chain has TRBV2 and TRBJ1-1; D not resolved. Deletions cut 6 bases from V and 0 bases from J, with 20 bases between. Germline CDR1 SNHLY, CDR2 FYNNEI. The CDR3 is 17 residues long. The CDR3 coding sequence is TGTGCCAGCAGACCCCCCCGGTGGGAGGTAATGAACACTGAAGCTTTCTTT. It codes for CASRPPRWEVMNTEAFF.

A remark on this clone: Given a much more abundant clone one base away, this may be a read error. The chain links TRBV11-3 to TRBJ2-1; D might be TRBD2 (5 bases). The CDR3 consists of 17 residues. Between the trimmed V and J ends, which lost 5 bases and 1 base, there was a span of 18 bases. The germline V gene has CDR1 SGHNT and CDR2 YENEEA. CDR3 region: CASSPTGSESSYNEQFF. CDR3 sequence (DNA): TGTGCCAGCAGCCCGACGGGTAGCGAGAGTTCCTACAATGAGCAGTTCTTC.

This clone has just a few counts. The chain joins TRBV27 to TRBJ2-1, with D perhaps TRBD1 (6 bases). Germline values: CDR1 MNHEY, CDR2 SMNVEV (reference sequence). This CDR3 region has 16 residues. Trimming removed 8 bases from V and 2 bases from J, with 19 bases in between. CDR3 residues: CASRERTDRTYNEQFF. The CDR3 region has the DNA TGTGCCAGCCGGGAAAGAACGGACAGAACCTACAATGAGCAGTTCTTC.

V usage is TRBV30 and J usage is TRBJ2-1; weak D call: TRBD1 (6 bases). Deletions cut 3 bases from V and 5 bases from J, with 11 bases between. Germline V gene sequence: CDR1 GTSNPN, CDR2 SVGIG (reference sequence). The CDR3 is 13 residues long. This CDR3 is CAWREDSHNEQFF. The CDR3 nucleotides read TGTGCCTGGAGAGAGGACAGCCACAATGAGCAGTTCTTC.

The chain uses TRBV5-1 and TRBJ2-5, with TRBD2 matching 10 bases. This CDR3 contains 15 residues. Per germline, CDR1 SGHRS and CDR2 YFSETQ. V was pared by 4 bases and J by 4 bases, with 7 bases of the junction left unmatched. The CDR3 DNA reads as TGCGCCAGCAGCATCGGACTAGCGGTGAGAGAGACCCAGTACTTC. It translates to CASSIGLAVRETQYF.

The chain links TRBV10-2 to TRBJ2-1; 9 bases are a match to TRBD1. The CDR3 extends over 15 amino acids. The junction had 13 bases not matched to a gene; V was cut back by 6 bases and J by 10 bases. Germline assignment: CDR1 WSHSY and CDR2 SAAADI. CDR3 bases: TGCGCCAGCAGGAATCCGGGACAGGGTACCGTCGAGCAGTTCTTC. Its translation is CASRNPGQGTVEQFF.

The chain links TRBV11-2 to TRBJ2-3; 7 positions match TRBD2. Unmatched junction bases numbered 7, after V lost 3 bases and J lost 4 bases. This CDR3 is built from 15 residues. Per the germline V gene, CDR1 is SGHAT and CDR2 is FQNNGV. The CDR3 region has the DNA TGTGCCAGCAGCTTTGGTACGGGAGGCCCAGATACGCAGTATTTT. Its translation is CASSFGTGGPDTQYF.

This rearrangement joins TRBV6-5 to TRBJ1-1; 7 bases line up with TRBD1. Germline V gene data show CDR1 as MNHEY and CDR2 as SVGAGI. The V and J ends lost 2 bases and 5 bases, in that order; junction bases with no gene match: 5. CDR3 length: 14 amino acids. CDR3 loop: CASSYRDRVTEAFF. CDR3 nucleotide sequence: TGTGCCAGCAGTTACCGCGACAGGGTGACTGAAGCTTTCTTT.

This chain joins TRBV2 and TRBJ2-1; D not resolved. The CDR3 covers 13 residues. Germline CDR1 reads SNHLY; CDR2 reads FYNNEI. With 5 bases removed from V and 15 bases from J, the gap between germline ends came to 20 bases. The CDR3 DNA is TGTGCCAGCAGTATAACTACGGTTAGAGCCCTGTTCTTC. It is translated as CASSITTVRALFF.

The rearrangement links TRBV28 to TRBJ1-1; no clear D. CDR1 is MDHEN and CDR2 is SYDVKM in the germline V gene. The CDR3 sequence is 17 residues long. The V gene lost 2 bases and the J gene lost 1 base, with 17 bases spanning the gap. CDR3 sequence reads: CASSLEFMSDPNTEAFF. DNA for the CDR3: TGTGCCAGCAGTTTAGAGTTCATGTCCGATCCGAACACTGAAGCTTTCTTT. The variable domain in full, with the rest retrieved from reference TRBV28 and TRBJ1-1, is DVKVTQSSRYLVKRTGEKVFLECVQDMDHENMFWYRQDPGLGLRLIYFSYDVKMKEKGDIPEGYSVSREKKERFSLILESASTNQTSMYLCASSLEFMSDPNTEAFFGQGTRLTVV.